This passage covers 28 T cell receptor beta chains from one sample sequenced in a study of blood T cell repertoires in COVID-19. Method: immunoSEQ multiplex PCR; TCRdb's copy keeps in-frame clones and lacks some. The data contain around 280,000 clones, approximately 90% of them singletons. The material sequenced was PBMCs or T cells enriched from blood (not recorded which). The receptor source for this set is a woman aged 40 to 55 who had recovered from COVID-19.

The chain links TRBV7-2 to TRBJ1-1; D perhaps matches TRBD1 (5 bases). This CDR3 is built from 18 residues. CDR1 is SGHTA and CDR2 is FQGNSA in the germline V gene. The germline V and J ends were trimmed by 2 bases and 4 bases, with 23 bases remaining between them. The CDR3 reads CASSLKYFGGGTGTEAFF. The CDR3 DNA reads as TGTGCCAGCAGCTTAAAATATTTTGGTGGGGGGACGGGCACTGAAGCTTTCTTT.

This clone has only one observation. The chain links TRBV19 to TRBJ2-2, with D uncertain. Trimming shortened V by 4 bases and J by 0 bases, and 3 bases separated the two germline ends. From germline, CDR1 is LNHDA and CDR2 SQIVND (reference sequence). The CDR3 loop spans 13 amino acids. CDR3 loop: CASSNTNTGELFF. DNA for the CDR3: TGTGCCAGTAGTAATACGAACACCGGGGAGCTGTTTTTT.

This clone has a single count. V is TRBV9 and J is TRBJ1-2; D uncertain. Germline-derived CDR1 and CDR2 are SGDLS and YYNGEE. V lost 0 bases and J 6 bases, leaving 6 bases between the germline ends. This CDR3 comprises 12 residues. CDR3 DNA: TGTGCCAGCAGCGTAGGAGGGAATGGCTACACCTTC. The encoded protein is CASSVGGNGYTF. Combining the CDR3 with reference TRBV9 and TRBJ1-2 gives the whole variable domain DSGVTQTPKHLITATGQRVTLRCSPRSGDLSVYWYQQSLDQGLQFLIQYYNGEERAKGNILERFSAQQFPDLHSELNLSSLELGDSALYFCASSVGGNGYTFGSGTRLTVV.

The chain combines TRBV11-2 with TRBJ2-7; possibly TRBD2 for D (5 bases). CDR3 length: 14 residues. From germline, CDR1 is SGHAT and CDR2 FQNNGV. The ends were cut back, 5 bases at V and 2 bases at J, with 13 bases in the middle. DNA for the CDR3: TGTGCCAGCAGCGGTCGGGGAATAGCCTACGAGCAGTACTTC. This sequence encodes CASSGRGIAYEQYF. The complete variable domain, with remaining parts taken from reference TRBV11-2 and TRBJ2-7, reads EAGVAQSPRYKIIEKRQSVAFWCNPISGHATLYWYQQILGQGPKLLIQFQNNGVVDDSQLPKDRFSAERLKGVDSTLKIQPAKLEDSAVYLCASSGRGIAYEQYFGPGTRLTVT.

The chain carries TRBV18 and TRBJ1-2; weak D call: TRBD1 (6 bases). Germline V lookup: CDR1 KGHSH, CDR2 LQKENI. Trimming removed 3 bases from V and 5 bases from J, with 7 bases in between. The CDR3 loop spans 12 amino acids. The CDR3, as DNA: TGTGCCAGCTCACCTCAGGGGTATGGCTACACCTTC. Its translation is CASSPQGYGYTF.

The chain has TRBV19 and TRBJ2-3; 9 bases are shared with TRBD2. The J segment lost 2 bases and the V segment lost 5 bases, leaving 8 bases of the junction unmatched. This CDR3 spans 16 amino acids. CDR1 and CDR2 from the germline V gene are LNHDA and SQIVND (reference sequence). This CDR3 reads CASSPWTSEYTDTQYF. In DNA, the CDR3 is TGTGCCAGTAGTCCCTGGACTAGCGAATACACAGATACGCAGTATTTT.

The CDR3 sequence: CASRGTGNNEQFF. The CDR3 DNA reads TGTGCCAGCAGGGGGACAGGGAACAATGAGCAGTTCTTC. The chain combines TRBV2 with TRBJ2-1; TRBD1 agrees at 9 bases. CDR3 size: 13 residues. J was trimmed by 5 bases and V by 6 bases; bases with no gene match: 2. From germline, CDR1 is SNHLY and CDR2 FYNNEI.

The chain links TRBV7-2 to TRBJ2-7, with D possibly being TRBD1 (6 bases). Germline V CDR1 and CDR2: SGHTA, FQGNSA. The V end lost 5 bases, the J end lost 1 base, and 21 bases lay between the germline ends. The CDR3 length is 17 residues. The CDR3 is CASSQGPGAQVSYEQYF. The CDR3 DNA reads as TGTGCCAGCAGCCAGGGGCCCGGGGCCCAAGTTTCCTACGAGCAGTACTTC.

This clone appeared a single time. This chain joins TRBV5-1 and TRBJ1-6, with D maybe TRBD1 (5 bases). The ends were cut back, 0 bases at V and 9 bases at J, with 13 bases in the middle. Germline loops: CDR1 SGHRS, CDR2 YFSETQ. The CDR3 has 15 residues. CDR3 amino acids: CASSLAWQGGSPLHF. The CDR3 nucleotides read TGCGCCAGCAGCTTGGCCTGGCAGGGAGGTTCACCCCTCCACTTT.

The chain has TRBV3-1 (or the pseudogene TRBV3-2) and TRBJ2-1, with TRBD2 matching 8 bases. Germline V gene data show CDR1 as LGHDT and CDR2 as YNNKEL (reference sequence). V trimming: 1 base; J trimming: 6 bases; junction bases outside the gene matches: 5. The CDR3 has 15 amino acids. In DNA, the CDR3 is TGTGCCAGCAGCCAAGGGTCGGCGGGAGGCAATGAGCAGTTCTTC. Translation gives CASSQGSAGGNEQFF.

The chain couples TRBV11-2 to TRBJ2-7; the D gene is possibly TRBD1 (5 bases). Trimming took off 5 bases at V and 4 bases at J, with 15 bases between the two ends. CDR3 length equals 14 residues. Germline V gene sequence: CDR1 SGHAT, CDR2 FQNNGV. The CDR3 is CASSPRVPGYEQYF. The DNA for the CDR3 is TGTGCCAGCAGCCCCCGGGTTCCAGGGTACGAGCAGTACTTC.

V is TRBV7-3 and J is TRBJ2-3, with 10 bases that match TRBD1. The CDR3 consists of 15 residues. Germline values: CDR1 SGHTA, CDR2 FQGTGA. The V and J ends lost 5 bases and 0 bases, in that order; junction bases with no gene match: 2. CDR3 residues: CASSTDRGSTDTQYF. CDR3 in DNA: TGTGCCAGCAGCACGGACAGGGGGAGCACAGATACGCAGTATTTT.

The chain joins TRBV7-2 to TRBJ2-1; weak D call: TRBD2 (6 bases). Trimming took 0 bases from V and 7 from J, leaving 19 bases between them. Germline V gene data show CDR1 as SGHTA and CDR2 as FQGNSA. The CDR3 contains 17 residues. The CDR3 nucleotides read TGTGCCAGCAGCTTAGCGCCGGGGATCCTTCTAGCGAATGAGCAGTTCTTC. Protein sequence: CASSLAPGILLANEQFF.

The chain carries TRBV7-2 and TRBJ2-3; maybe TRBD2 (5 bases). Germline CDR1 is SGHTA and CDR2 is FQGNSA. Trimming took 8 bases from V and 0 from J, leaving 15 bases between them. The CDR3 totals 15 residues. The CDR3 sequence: CASGGTRLSTDTQYF. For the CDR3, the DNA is TGTGCCAGCGGAGGAACTAGACTCAGCACAGATACGCAGTATTTT.

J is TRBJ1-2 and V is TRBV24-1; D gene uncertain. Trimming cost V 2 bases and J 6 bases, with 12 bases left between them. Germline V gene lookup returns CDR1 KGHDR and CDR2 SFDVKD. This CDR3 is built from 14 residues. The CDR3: CATSDYRGSNGYTF. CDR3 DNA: TGTGCCACCAGTGATTATCGAGGTTCCAATGGCTACACCTTC.

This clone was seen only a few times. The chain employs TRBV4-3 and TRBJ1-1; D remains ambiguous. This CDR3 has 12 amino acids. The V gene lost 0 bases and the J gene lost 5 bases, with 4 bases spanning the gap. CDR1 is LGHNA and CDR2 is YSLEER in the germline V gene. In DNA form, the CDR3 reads TGCGCCAGCAGCCAAGACAGGACTGAAGCTTTCTTT. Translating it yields CASSQDRTEAFF.

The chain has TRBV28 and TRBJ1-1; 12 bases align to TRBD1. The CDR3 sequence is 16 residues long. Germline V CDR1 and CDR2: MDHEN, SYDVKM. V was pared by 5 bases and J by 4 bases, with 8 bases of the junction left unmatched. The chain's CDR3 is CASSASGTGGLTEAFF. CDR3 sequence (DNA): TGTGCCAGCAGTGCCTCCGGGACAGGGGGCCTCACTGAAGCTTTCTTT. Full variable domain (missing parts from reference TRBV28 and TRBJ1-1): DVKVTQSSRYLVKRTGEKVFLECVQDMDHENMFWYRQDPGLGLRLIYFSYDVKMKEKGDIPEGYSVSREKKERFSLILESASTNQTSMYLCASSASGTGGLTEAFFGQGTRLTVV.

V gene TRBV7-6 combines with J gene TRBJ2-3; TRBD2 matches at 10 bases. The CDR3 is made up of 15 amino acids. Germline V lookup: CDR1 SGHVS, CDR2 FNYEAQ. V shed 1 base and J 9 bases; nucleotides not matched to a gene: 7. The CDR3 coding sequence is TGTGCCAGCAGCTTAGGGAGCGGGAGGGCCCTCACGCAGTATTTT. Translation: CASSLGSGRALTQYF.

In DNA, the CDR3 is TGTGCCAGCAGTCCCATGCGGGGGTCCTACGAGCAGTACTTC. This encodes CASSPMRGSYEQYF. The V call is TRBV6-5, the J call TRBJ2-7; 7 bases are shared with TRBD2. The length of the CDR3 is 14 residues. The germline V gene has CDR1 MNHEY and CDR2 SVGAGI. V shed 5 bases and J 1 base; nucleotides not matched to a gene: 5.

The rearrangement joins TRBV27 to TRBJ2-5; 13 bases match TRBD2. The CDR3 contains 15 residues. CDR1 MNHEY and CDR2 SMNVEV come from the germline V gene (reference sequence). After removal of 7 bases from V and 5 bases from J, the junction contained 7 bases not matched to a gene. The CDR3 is CASKLAGGPVETQYF. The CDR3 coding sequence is TGTGCCAGCAAACTAGCGGGAGGGCCGGTGGAGACCCAGTACTTC.

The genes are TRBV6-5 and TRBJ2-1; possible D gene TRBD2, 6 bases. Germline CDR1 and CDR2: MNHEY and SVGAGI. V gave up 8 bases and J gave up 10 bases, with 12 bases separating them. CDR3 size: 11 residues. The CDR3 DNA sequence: TGTGCCAGCCTTGGGAGGAGGGAGCAGTTCTTC. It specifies CASLGRREQFF.

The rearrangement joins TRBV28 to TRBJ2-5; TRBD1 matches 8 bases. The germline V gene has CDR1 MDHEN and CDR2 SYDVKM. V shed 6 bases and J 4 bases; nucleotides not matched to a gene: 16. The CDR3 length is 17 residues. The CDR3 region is CASSHGQGAMGRETQYF. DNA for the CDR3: TGTGCCAGCAGCCATGGACAGGGAGCGATGGGGCGAGAGACCCAGTACTTC.

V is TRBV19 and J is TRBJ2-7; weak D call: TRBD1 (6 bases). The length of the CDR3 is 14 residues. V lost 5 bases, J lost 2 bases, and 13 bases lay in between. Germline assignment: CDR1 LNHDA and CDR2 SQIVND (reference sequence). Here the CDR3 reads CASSPRTATYEQYF. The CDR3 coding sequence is TGTGCCAGTAGTCCCAGGACAGCAACCTACGAGCAGTACTTC.

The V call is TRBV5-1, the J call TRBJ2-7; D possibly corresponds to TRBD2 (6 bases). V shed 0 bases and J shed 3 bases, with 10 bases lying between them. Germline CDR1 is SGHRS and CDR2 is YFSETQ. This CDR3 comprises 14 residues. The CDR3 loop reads CASSLARDFYEQYF. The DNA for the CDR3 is TGCGCCAGCAGCTTGGCCAGGGACTTCTACGAGCAGTACTTC. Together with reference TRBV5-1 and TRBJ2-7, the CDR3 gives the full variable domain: KAGVTQTPRYLIKTRGQQVTLSCSPISGHRSVSWYQQTPGQGLQFLFEYFSETQRNKGNFPGRFSGRQFSNSRSEMNVSTLELGDSALYLCASSLARDFYEQYFGPGTRLTVT.

The DNA of the CDR3 is TGTGCCAGCAGTTTATCCGGGACAAACCCGTCCTACGAGCAGTACTTC. Translated, it gives CASSLSGTNPSYEQYF. The genes are TRBV28 and TRBJ2-7, with D maybe TRBD1 (6 bases). V gave up 1 base and J gave up 1 base, with 14 bases separating them. This CDR3 contains 16 residues. CDR1 and CDR2 from the germline V gene are MDHEN and SYDVKM.

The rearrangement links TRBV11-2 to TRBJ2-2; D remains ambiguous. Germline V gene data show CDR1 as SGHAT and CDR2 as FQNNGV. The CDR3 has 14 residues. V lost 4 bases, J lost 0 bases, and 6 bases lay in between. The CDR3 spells CASSSVPNTGELFF. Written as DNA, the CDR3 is TGTGCCAGCAGCTCGGTACCGAACACCGGGGAGCTGTTTTTT.

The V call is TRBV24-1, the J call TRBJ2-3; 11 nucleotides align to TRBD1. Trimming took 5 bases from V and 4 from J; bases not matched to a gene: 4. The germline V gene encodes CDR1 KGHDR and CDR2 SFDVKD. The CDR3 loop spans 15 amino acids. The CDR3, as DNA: TGTGCCACCAGTGTAGGACAGGGGGCTCCAGATACGCAGTATTTT. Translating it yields CATSVGQGAPDTQYF.

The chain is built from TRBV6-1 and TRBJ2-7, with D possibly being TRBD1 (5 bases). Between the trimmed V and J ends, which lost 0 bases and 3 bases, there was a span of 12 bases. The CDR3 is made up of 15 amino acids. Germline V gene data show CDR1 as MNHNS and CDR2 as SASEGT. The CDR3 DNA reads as TGTGCCAGCAGTGAAGCGGGGCGGCCCGACTACGAGCAGTACTTC. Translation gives CASSEAGRPDYEQYF.